This is a list of T cell receptor beta chains from one sample in a study of early T cells in non-severe SARS-CoV-2 infection. Using its own MiXCR run on the 5' RACE reads, TCRdb lists one record per CDR3 protein. The data show under 100,000 distinct CDR3 sequences, roughly 13% seen once. Sequencing was carried out using whole blood. The receptors come from an adult who was a healthcare worker with PCR-confirmed SARS-CoV-2 infection or an uninfected control (not recorded which). The CDR3 runs from the conserved cysteine through the conserved F or W. Fields, in order: V gene, CDR3 protein.

v_call: TRBV2
cdr3_aa: CARGKGNTEAFF

v_call: TRBV18
cdr3_aa: CASSLGQDRYTGELFF

v_call: TRBV20-1
cdr3_aa: CSAPAGAYGYTF

v_call: TRBV5-5
cdr3_aa: CASSPKGIKDGFEKLFF

v_call: TRBV28
cdr3_aa: CASRSPYEQYF

v_call: TRBV5-1
cdr3_aa: CASSLAVFSRVGSTEAFF

v_call: TRBV7-6
cdr3_aa: CASSLEGQGYYEQYF

v_call: TRBV27
cdr3_aa: CASMISGDTEAFF

v_call: TRBV23-1
cdr3_aa: CASSHGAPEADNSPLHF

v_call: TRBV30
cdr3_aa: CAWTPGLDTQYF

v_call: TRBV11-2
cdr3_aa: CASSLDRSGGQETQYF

v_call: TRBV27
cdr3_aa: CASSSAPWAVFGTDTQYF

v_call: TRBV15
cdr3_aa: CATSRDFQRSNQPQHF

v_call: TRBV20-1
cdr3_aa: CSARDPSGGAEDTQYF

v_call: TRBV14
cdr3_aa: CASSPRSSYNSPLHF

v_call: TRBV7-9
cdr3_aa: CASSSNRVGETQYF

v_call: TRBV11-2
cdr3_aa: CASSLSPGSRLEAFF

v_call: TRBV6-5
cdr3_aa: CASSYSGLGGTQYF

v_call: TRBV10-3
cdr3_aa: CAISDREITSQETQYF

v_call: TRBV29-1
cdr3_aa: CSVEFHNEQFF

v_call: TRBV29-1
cdr3_aa: CSVDLHSTDTQYF

v_call: TRBV6-5
cdr3_aa: CASGGVAGELFF

v_call: TRBV10-3
cdr3_aa: CAISDTGYEQFF

v_call: TRBV15
cdr3_aa: CATQGQKATNEKLFF

v_call: TRBV12-3/TRBV12-4
cdr3_aa: CASSFYVGGTNEKLFF

v_call: TRBV6-2/TRBV6-3
cdr3_aa: CASRYSGRSSYEQYF

v_call: TRBV25-1
cdr3_aa: CASRDRANTGELFF

v_call: TRBV24-1
cdr3_aa: CATSDSGQGLTDTQYF

v_call: TRBV6-6
cdr3_aa: CASRGYSNQPQHF

v_call: TRBV29-1
cdr3_aa: CSVQVYSNQPQHF

v_call: TRBV7-2
cdr3_aa: CASSFVRDTQYF

v_call: TRBV7-9
cdr3_aa: CASSLAGLREQPQHF

v_call: TRBV3-1
cdr3_aa: CASRDAGETQYF

v_call: TRBV12-5
cdr3_aa: CASGSGPSTGELFF

v_call: TRBV5-1
cdr3_aa: CASGTGGLSEAFF

v_call: TRBV10-3
cdr3_aa: CAISVGGQGFDEQYF

v_call: TRBV3-1
cdr3_aa: CASSLGTRVNTEAFF

v_call: TRBV11-3
cdr3_aa: CASSQQGGERTGELFF

v_call: TRBV7-9
cdr3_aa: CASNRQGAMYGYTF

v_call: TRBV21-1
cdr3_aa: CASSKPKNREVSRGYTF

v_call: TRBV7-6
cdr3_aa: CASTPTGVETQYF

v_call: TRBV6-5
cdr3_aa: CASRPATRSSYEQYF

v_call: TRBV6-2/TRBV6-3
cdr3_aa: CASSGRQGRNQPQHF

v_call: TRBV12-3/TRBV12-4
cdr3_aa: CASSRAMAGGTDTQYF

v_call: TRBV5-4
cdr3_aa: CASRRQGLSTDTQYF